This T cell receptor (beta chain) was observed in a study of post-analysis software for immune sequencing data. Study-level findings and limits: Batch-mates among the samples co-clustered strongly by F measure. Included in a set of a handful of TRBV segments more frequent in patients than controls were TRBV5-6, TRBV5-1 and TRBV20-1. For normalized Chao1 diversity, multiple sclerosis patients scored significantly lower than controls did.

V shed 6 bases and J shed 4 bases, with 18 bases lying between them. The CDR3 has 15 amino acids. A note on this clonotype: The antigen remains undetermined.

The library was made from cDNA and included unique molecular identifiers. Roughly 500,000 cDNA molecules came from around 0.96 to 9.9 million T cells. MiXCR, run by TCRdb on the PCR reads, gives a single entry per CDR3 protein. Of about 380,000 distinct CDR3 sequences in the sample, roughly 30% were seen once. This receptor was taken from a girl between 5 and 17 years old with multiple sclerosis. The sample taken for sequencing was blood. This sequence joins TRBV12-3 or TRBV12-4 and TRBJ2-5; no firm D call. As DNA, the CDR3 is TGTGCCAGCAGCCCGGGTTTCGCGCTTGGAGAGACCCAGTACTTC. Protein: CASSPGFALGETQYF.